These 24 T cell receptor beta chains were sequenced from one sample in a study of PD-L1 blockade in urothelial cancer. Specified time point: pretreatment peripheral blood. The data were produced by immunoSEQ multiplex PCR, yet TCRdb's version contains in-frame clones alone and is incomplete. This sample carries around 71,000 clones, approximately 86% of them seen once, and the ten largest clones take roughly 7.3%. Sequencing used PBMCs, obtained around atezolizumab (anti-PD-L1) treatment. These receptors were obtained from a man between 40 and 49 years old with urothelial cancer.

The chain has TRBV19 and TRBJ1-1; D may be TRBD1 (6 bases). Germline CDR1 is LNHDA and CDR2 is SQIVND (reference sequence). The CDR3 covers 13 residues. V lost 2 bases and J 3 bases, leaving 7 bases between the germline ends. The CDR3 sequence: CASSISGDTEAFF. Written as DNA, the CDR3 is TGTGCCAGTAGTATATCAGGGGACACTGAAGCTTTCTTT.

This clone was seen more than once but under ten times. The chain combines TRBV29-1 with TRBJ1-3; D call uncertain. V lost 6 bases, J lost 7 bases, and 13 bases lay in between. The CDR3 extends over 12 amino acids. The V gene's germline CDR1 is SQVTM and CDR2 ANQGSEA. CDR3 protein: CSVPDSGNTIYF. CDR3 nucleotides: TGCAGCGTGCCGGACTCGGGGAACACCATATATTTT.

J is TRBJ2-3 and V is TRBV7-2, with 12 bases that match TRBD2. The CDR3 spans 17 residues. Unmatched junction bases numbered 6, after V lost 4 bases and J lost 1 base. The germline V gene has CDR1 SGHTA and CDR2 FQGNSA. CDR3 loop: CASSSSGRGRRTDTQYF. The CDR3 DNA is TGTGCCAGCAGCTCTAGCGGGAGGGGTAGACGCACAGATACGCAGTATTTT.

V usage is TRBV20-1 and J usage is TRBJ2-7; D is possibly TRBD1 (6 bases). This CDR3 has 11 residues. Germline CDR1 and CDR2: DFQATT and SNEGSKA (reference sequence). Trimming removed 0 bases from V and 9 bases from J, with 9 bases in between. In nucleotides, the CDR3 is TGCAGTGCTAGAGAAGACAGGCTGCAGTACTTC. It encodes CSAREDRLQYF.

This clone has just a few counts. This chain connects TRBV29-1 to TRBJ2-1; TRBD2 agrees at 11 bases. V trimming: 6 bases; J trimming: 6 bases; junction bases outside the gene matches: 4. This CDR3 is built from 13 residues. Per the germline V gene, CDR1 is SQVTM and CDR2 is ANQGSEA. The DNA for the CDR3 is TGCAGCGTGACTAGCGGGACCATCAATGAGCAGTTCTTC. Its protein product is CSVTSGTINEQFF.

This CDR3 reads CASSLYQGDIQYF. CDR3 nucleotides: TGTGCCAGCAGCCTTTACCAAGGGGACATTCAGTACTTC. The chain carries TRBV28 and TRBJ2-4; possibly TRBD1 for D (5 bases). Germline CDR1 reads MDHEN; CDR2 reads SYDVKM. Between the trimmed V and J ends, which lost 6 bases and 8 bases, there was a span of 14 bases. The CDR3 covers 13 residues.

V gene TRBV28 combines with J gene TRBJ2-7; D possibly corresponds to TRBD2 (5 bases). Germline V gene lookup returns CDR1 MDHEN and CDR2 SYDVKM. Trimming pared 3 bases from V and 4 bases from J, leaving 13 bases between. This CDR3 has 14 amino acids. The CDR3 region has the DNA TGTGCCAGCAGTTTTCCAGGACGGGGATACGAGCAGTACTTC. Amino acids: CASSFPGRGYEQYF.

This chain joins TRBV2 and TRBJ2-7; D is perhaps TRBD1 (7 bases). This CDR3 is built from 15 residues. CDR1 and CDR2 from the germline V gene are SNHLY and FYNNEI. Between the trimmed V and J ends, which lost 6 bases and 0 bases, there was a span of 15 bases. The CDR3, as DNA: TGTGCCAGCAGGCCAGGGGGACTGCCCTCCTACGAGCAGTACTTC. This encodes CASRPGGLPSYEQYF.

The J gene is TRBJ2-7, the V gene TRBV10-3; 10 bases agree with TRBD2. Germline CDR1 reads ENHRY; CDR2 reads SYGVKD. The ends lost 3 bases at V and 0 bases at J; junction bases unmatched: 5. This CDR3 has 16 residues. In nucleotides, the CDR3 is TGTGCCATCAGTGAAGTATCTAGCGGGAGCTCCTACGAGCAGTACTTC. Its protein is CAISEVSSGSSYEQYF.

The V gene is TRBV6-1, the J gene TRBJ2-7; 9 positions match TRBD1. This CDR3 contains 14 residues. Germline V gene data show CDR1 as MNHNS and CDR2 as SASEGT. V gave up 8 bases and J gave up 3 bases; unmatched junction bases: 8. The CDR3 sequence is CASGGQGRFYEQYF. CDR3 DNA sequence: TGTGCCAGCGGGGGACAGGGACGTTTCTACGAGCAGTACTTC.

This clone came up a few times. V and J are TRBV19 and TRBJ1-1, with D perhaps matching TRBD1 (6 bases). The CDR3 is 13 residues long. Trimming took off 2 bases at V and 4 bases at J, with 8 bases between the two ends. Germline lookup yields CDR1 LNHDA and CDR2 SQIVND (reference sequence). Here the CDR3 DNA reads TGTGCCAGTAGTATACGGGGGGCCACTGAAGCTTTCTTT. This translates into CASSIRGATEAFF.

The chain has TRBV30 and TRBJ2-3, with TRBD1 identical over 11 bases. The CDR3 runs to 13 residues. The junction had 8 bases not matched to a gene; V was cut back by 6 bases and J by 9 bases. Germline lookup yields CDR1 GTSNPN and CDR2 SVGIG (reference sequence). As DNA, the CDR3 is TGTGCCTGTAGGACAGGGGGCGAGCGCACGCAGTATTTT. This sequence encodes CACRTGGERTQYF.

J is TRBJ2-1 and V is TRBV9; 11 bases are a match to TRBD2. The CDR3 is 19 residues long. V shed 0 bases, J shed 0 bases, and the junction held 8 bases outside the gene matches. Germline lookup yields CDR1 SGDLS and CDR2 YYNGEE. The CDR3 here is CASSVEGTSGGSSYNEQFF. The CDR3 nucleotides are TGTGCCAGCAGCGTAGAAGGAACTAGCGGGGGTAGCTCCTACAATGAGCAGTTCTTC.

Of note for this clone: Within the sample, other DNA sequences also encode this same CDR3. The chain carries TRBV18 and TRBJ2-1; D is ambiguous. CDR1 and CDR2 (germline): KGHSH, LQKENI. Trimming removed 3 bases from V and 3 bases from J, with 9 bases in between. The CDR3 covers 14 residues. The CDR3, as DNA: TGTGCCAGCTCACCCACCGGGTTCTACAATGAGCAGTTCTTC. Translation: CASSPTGFYNEQFF.

This chain links TRBV30 with TRBJ1-5; 9 bases map to TRBD1. The CDR3 spans 16 residues. V lost 4 bases and J lost 2; bases outside the gene matches: 9. Germline loops: CDR1 GTSNPN, CDR2 SVGIG (reference sequence). The chain's CDR3 is CAWKNGRTGGNQPQHF. Here the CDR3 DNA reads TGTGCCTGGAAGAATGGTAGGACAGGGGGCAATCAGCCCCAGCATTTT.

The J gene is TRBJ1-2, the V gene TRBV30; D might be TRBD1 (5 bases). CDR3 size: 15 residues. Trimming stripped 5 bases from V and 0 bases from J, with 16 bases between. Looked up from germline, CDR1 is GTSNPN and CDR2 is SVGIG (reference sequence). In nucleotides, the CDR3 is TGTGCCTGGGAGATTAGCGGGGCCGCTAACTATGGCTACACCTTC. Protein product: CAWEISGAANYGYTF.

V is TRBV19 and J is TRBJ1-1, with 8 bases aligning to TRBD1. This CDR3 region has 20 residues. From germline, CDR1 is LNHDA and CDR2 SQIVND (reference sequence). The J segment lost 1 base and the V segment lost 0 bases, leaving 16 bases of the junction unmatched. The CDR3 bases are TGTGCCAGTAGTATAGATCCCCCCCCCGGCAGGGGGCCTCGGAACACTGAAGCTTTCTTT. Protein: CASSIDPPPGRGPRNTEAFF.

The genes are TRBV6-5 and TRBJ1-1, with D possibly TRBD1 on 6 matching bases. This CDR3 spans 13 amino acids. V was pared by 5 bases and J by 7 bases, with 14 bases between. Per the germline V gene, CDR1 is MNHEY and CDR2 is SVGAGI. DNA for the CDR3: TGTGCCAGCAGTAACACAGGGTGGGGTGAAGCTTTCTTT. Translating it yields CASSNTGWGEAFF.

V gene TRBV11-2 combines with J gene TRBJ2-2, with 7 bases matching TRBD1. Germline V gives CDR1 SGHAT, CDR2 FQNNGV. The CDR3 length is 13 residues. V lost 3 bases, J lost 6 bases, and 1 base stayed unmatched. Here the CDR3 reads CASSFDRAGELFF. In DNA form, the CDR3 reads TGTGCCAGCAGCTTCGACAGGGCCGGGGAGCTGTTTTTT.

The gene calls are TRBV20-1 and TRBJ1-5; D uncertain. This CDR3 has 11 residues. Germline lookup yields CDR1 DFQATT and CDR2 SNEGSKA (reference sequence). V lost 6 bases and J 9 bases, leaving 12 bases between the germline ends. As DNA, the CDR3 is TGCAGTGCGAGAACTTCTGGGCCCCAGCATTTT. Its protein is CSARTSGPQHF.

V and J are TRBV1 and TRBJ2-7; the table gives TRBD2 as D, unverified against the DNA. TRBV1 is annotated as a pseudogene. The CDR3 covers 15 residues. CDR3 protein: CTSSQVGVSSYEQYF. DNA for the CDR3: TGCACCAGCAGCCAAGTAGGTGTTAGCAGCTACGAGCAGTACTTC.

The V call is TRBV5-4, the J call TRBJ1-2; D may be TRBD1 (6 bases). In germline, CDR1 is SGHNT, CDR2 YYREEE (reference sequence). This CDR3 contains 15 residues. With 2 bases removed from V and 8 bases from J, the gap between germline ends came to 19 bases. The CDR3 is CASSLGDRQSRGYTF. Written as DNA, the CDR3 is TGTGCCAGCAGCTTAGGAGACAGGCAATCCAGGGGCTACACCTTC.

The chain is built from TRBV7-2 and TRBJ2-7; D is possibly TRBD1 (5 bases). The V gene's germline CDR1 is SGHTA and CDR2 FQGNSA. This CDR3 has 14 amino acids. The V gene lost 3 bases and the J gene lost 1 base, with 10 bases spanning the gap. Here the CDR3 reads CASSFWTQSYEQYF. The CDR3 bases are TGTGCCAGCAGCTTCTGGACACAATCCTACGAGCAGTACTTC.

The chain employs TRBV28 and TRBJ2-7; 9 nucleotides match TRBD2. With V trimmed by 6 bases and J by 7 bases, 16 bases remained unmatched. Germline V gene sequence: CDR1 MDHEN, CDR2 SYDVKM. The CDR3 covers 16 residues. CDR3 amino acids: CASSPLGVAGVLEQYF. CDR3 sequence (DNA): TGTGCCAGCAGCCCTCTGGGGGTAGCGGGAGTGCTAGAGCAGTACTTC.